A single sample gave rise to the 14 T cell receptor beta chains below, sequenced in a study of cytomegalovirus exposure and HLA in healthy donors. Only in-frame clones appear in the TCRdb table, and some are missing; sequencing was by immunoSEQ multiplex PCR. The sample includes tens of thousands of clones, around 94% seen only once; the top ten take approximately 3%. The material sequenced was PBMCs. These receptors all stem from a woman aged 18 to 35 in good health and CMV-seropositive.

J is TRBJ2-2 and V is TRBV28; unclear D gene. The germline V gene has CDR1 MDHEN and CDR2 SYDVKM. This CDR3 contains 14 residues. V gave up 2 bases and J gave up 0 bases, with 4 bases separating them. Here the CDR3 DNA reads TGTGCCAGCAGTTTACAGGCGAACACCGGGGAGCTGTTTTTT. It codes for CASSLQANTGELFF.

This sequence joins TRBV10-3 and TRBJ2-7; D possibly corresponds to TRBD1 (6 bases). Germline loops: CDR1 ENHRY, CDR2 SYGVKD. This CDR3 is built from 16 residues. V was shortened by 10 bases and J by 4 bases, with 26 bases between the two germline ends. The CDR3 bases are TGTGCCAGTAAAACAGACAGGCCAACATCAGGATACGAGCAGTACTTC. It specifies CASKTDRPTSGYEQYF.

This clone was observed once. The chain uses TRBV4-1 and TRBJ2-1; D remains unclear. In germline, CDR1 is MGHRA, CDR2 YSYEKL. The V and J ends lost 2 bases and 5 bases respectively, with 10 bases between them. The CDR3 totals 14 residues. The CDR3 here is CASSQLYRNNEQFF. CDR3 coding DNA: TGCGCCAGCAGCCAACTCTACCGCAACAATGAGCAGTTCTTC.

The chain uses TRBV6-1 and TRBJ2-7, with TRBD1 as a possible D gene (7 bases). The CDR3 is 13 amino acids. Germline V CDR1 and CDR2: MNHNS, SASEGT. Trimming left V 6 bases short and J 4 bases short, with 13 bases between. In nucleotides, the CDR3 is TGTGCCAGCAGGCGGGACAGCCTTTACGAGCAGTACTTC. This sequence encodes CASRRDSLYEQYF.

This clone has just one count. V usage is TRBV6-1 and J usage is TRBJ2-7, with a possible D match to TRBD1 (5 bases). Germline CDR1 is MNHNS and CDR2 is SASEGT. The CDR3 runs 12 residues. The ends were cut back, 5 bases at V and 4 bases at J, with 9 bases in the middle. The CDR3, as DNA: TGTGCCAGCAGTAAGACAGTATACGAGCAGTACTTC. Translation gives CASSKTVYEQYF.

The V call is TRBV19, the J call TRBJ1-1; D is perhaps TRBD1 (6 bases). Germline values: CDR1 LNHDA, CDR2 SQIVND (reference sequence). This CDR3 contains 13 residues. The V gene lost 6 bases and the J gene lost 1 base, with 9 bases spanning the gap. For the CDR3, the DNA is TGTGCCAGTAGCCAAGGGGGGAACACTGAAGCTTTCTTT. The encoded protein is CASSQGGNTEAFF.

V is TRBV13 and J is TRBJ2-7, with D possibly TRBD2 on 6 matching bases. The ends were cut back, 5 bases at V and 5 bases at J, with 13 bases in the middle. Looked up from germline, CDR1 is PRHDT and CDR2 is FYEKMQ (reference sequence). The CDR3 has 13 residues. The CDR3 is CASSDRGSDEQYF. The CDR3 coding sequence is TGTGCCAGCAGCGACCGGGGGAGCGACGAGCAGTACTTC. The whole variable domain, remainder taken from reference TRBV13 and TRBJ2-7, is AAGVIQSPRHLIKEKRETATLKCYPIPRHDTVYWYQQGPGQDPQFLISFYEKMQSDKGSIPDRFSAQQFSDYHSELNMSSLELGDSALYFCASSDRGSDEQYFGPGTRLTVT.

This rearrangement joins TRBV30 to TRBJ1-4; the D is unclear. Looked up from germline, CDR1 is GTSNPN and CDR2 is SVGIG (reference sequence). This CDR3 has 16 amino acids. The V and J ends lost 8 bases and 0 bases respectively, with 19 bases between them. CDR3 residues: CAAKTLKSATNEKLFF. The CDR3 DNA follows: TGTGCCGCAAAGACACTCAAGTCAGCAACTAATGAAAAACTGTTTTTT.

The chain recombines TRBV5-5 with TRBJ2-3; tentatively, D is TRBD2 (6 bases). The CDR3 is 15 residues long. Germline V CDR1 and CDR2: SGHKS, YYEKEE (reference sequence). The V end lost 0 bases, the J end lost 9 bases, and 17 bases lay between the germline ends. In nucleotides, the CDR3 is TGTGCCAGCAGCTTGGCCCAACTAGCACTGGACACGCAGTATTTT. Protein: CASSLAQLALDTQYF.

This chain links TRBV15 with TRBJ1-1, with D perhaps matching TRBD1 (6 bases). The germline gives CDR1 LNHNV, CDR2 YYDKDF (reference sequence). The CDR3 totals 19 residues. Trimming cost V 0 bases and J 0 bases, with 20 bases left between them. This CDR3 reads CATSRDIRAGEFVNTEAFF. CDR3 DNA sequence: TGTGCCACCAGCAGAGATATTCGGGCAGGGGAATTTGTGAACACTGAAGCTTTCTTT.

The chain is built from TRBV6-1 and TRBJ1-6, with 9 nucleotides matching TRBD1. The germline gives CDR1 MNHNS, CDR2 SASEGT. Trimming cost V 7 bases and J 7 bases; bases outside gene matches: 5. This CDR3 region has 14 residues. The chain's CDR3 is CASTMGQGNSPLHF. CDR3 nucleotide sequence: TGTGCCAGCACCATGGGACAGGGAAATTCACCCCTCCACTTT.

Written as DNA, the CDR3 is TGTGCCAGTAGTCTCCGTCGGACAGGGGGGAACACTGAAGCTTTCTTT. This gives the protein CASSLRRTGGNTEAFF. The J gene is TRBJ1-1, the V gene TRBV19, with TRBD1 matching 10 bases. Germline V gene sequence: CDR1 LNHDA, CDR2 SQIVND (reference sequence). V lost 5 bases, J lost 1 base, and 7 bases stayed unmatched. The CDR3 has 16 residues.

The rearrangement links TRBV11-2 to TRBJ1-2, with 8 bases that match TRBD1. CDR3 size: 13 residues. V trimming: 3 bases; J trimming: 7 bases; junction bases outside the gene matches: 4. The V gene's germline CDR1 is SGHAT and CDR2 FQNNGV. The CDR3 protein is CASSFGQGFGYTF. The CDR3 DNA reads as TGTGCCAGCAGCTTTGGACAGGGTTTTGGCTACACCTTC.

V and J are TRBV11-2 and TRBJ1-5; D uncertain. This CDR3 spans 13 amino acids. The ends were cut back, 0 bases at V and 5 bases at J, with 5 bases in the middle. Germline V lookup: CDR1 SGHAT, CDR2 FQNNGV. The CDR3 sequence: CASSLDRDQPQHF. The CDR3 DNA reads TGTGCCAGCAGCTTAGATCGGGATCAGCCCCAGCATTTT.